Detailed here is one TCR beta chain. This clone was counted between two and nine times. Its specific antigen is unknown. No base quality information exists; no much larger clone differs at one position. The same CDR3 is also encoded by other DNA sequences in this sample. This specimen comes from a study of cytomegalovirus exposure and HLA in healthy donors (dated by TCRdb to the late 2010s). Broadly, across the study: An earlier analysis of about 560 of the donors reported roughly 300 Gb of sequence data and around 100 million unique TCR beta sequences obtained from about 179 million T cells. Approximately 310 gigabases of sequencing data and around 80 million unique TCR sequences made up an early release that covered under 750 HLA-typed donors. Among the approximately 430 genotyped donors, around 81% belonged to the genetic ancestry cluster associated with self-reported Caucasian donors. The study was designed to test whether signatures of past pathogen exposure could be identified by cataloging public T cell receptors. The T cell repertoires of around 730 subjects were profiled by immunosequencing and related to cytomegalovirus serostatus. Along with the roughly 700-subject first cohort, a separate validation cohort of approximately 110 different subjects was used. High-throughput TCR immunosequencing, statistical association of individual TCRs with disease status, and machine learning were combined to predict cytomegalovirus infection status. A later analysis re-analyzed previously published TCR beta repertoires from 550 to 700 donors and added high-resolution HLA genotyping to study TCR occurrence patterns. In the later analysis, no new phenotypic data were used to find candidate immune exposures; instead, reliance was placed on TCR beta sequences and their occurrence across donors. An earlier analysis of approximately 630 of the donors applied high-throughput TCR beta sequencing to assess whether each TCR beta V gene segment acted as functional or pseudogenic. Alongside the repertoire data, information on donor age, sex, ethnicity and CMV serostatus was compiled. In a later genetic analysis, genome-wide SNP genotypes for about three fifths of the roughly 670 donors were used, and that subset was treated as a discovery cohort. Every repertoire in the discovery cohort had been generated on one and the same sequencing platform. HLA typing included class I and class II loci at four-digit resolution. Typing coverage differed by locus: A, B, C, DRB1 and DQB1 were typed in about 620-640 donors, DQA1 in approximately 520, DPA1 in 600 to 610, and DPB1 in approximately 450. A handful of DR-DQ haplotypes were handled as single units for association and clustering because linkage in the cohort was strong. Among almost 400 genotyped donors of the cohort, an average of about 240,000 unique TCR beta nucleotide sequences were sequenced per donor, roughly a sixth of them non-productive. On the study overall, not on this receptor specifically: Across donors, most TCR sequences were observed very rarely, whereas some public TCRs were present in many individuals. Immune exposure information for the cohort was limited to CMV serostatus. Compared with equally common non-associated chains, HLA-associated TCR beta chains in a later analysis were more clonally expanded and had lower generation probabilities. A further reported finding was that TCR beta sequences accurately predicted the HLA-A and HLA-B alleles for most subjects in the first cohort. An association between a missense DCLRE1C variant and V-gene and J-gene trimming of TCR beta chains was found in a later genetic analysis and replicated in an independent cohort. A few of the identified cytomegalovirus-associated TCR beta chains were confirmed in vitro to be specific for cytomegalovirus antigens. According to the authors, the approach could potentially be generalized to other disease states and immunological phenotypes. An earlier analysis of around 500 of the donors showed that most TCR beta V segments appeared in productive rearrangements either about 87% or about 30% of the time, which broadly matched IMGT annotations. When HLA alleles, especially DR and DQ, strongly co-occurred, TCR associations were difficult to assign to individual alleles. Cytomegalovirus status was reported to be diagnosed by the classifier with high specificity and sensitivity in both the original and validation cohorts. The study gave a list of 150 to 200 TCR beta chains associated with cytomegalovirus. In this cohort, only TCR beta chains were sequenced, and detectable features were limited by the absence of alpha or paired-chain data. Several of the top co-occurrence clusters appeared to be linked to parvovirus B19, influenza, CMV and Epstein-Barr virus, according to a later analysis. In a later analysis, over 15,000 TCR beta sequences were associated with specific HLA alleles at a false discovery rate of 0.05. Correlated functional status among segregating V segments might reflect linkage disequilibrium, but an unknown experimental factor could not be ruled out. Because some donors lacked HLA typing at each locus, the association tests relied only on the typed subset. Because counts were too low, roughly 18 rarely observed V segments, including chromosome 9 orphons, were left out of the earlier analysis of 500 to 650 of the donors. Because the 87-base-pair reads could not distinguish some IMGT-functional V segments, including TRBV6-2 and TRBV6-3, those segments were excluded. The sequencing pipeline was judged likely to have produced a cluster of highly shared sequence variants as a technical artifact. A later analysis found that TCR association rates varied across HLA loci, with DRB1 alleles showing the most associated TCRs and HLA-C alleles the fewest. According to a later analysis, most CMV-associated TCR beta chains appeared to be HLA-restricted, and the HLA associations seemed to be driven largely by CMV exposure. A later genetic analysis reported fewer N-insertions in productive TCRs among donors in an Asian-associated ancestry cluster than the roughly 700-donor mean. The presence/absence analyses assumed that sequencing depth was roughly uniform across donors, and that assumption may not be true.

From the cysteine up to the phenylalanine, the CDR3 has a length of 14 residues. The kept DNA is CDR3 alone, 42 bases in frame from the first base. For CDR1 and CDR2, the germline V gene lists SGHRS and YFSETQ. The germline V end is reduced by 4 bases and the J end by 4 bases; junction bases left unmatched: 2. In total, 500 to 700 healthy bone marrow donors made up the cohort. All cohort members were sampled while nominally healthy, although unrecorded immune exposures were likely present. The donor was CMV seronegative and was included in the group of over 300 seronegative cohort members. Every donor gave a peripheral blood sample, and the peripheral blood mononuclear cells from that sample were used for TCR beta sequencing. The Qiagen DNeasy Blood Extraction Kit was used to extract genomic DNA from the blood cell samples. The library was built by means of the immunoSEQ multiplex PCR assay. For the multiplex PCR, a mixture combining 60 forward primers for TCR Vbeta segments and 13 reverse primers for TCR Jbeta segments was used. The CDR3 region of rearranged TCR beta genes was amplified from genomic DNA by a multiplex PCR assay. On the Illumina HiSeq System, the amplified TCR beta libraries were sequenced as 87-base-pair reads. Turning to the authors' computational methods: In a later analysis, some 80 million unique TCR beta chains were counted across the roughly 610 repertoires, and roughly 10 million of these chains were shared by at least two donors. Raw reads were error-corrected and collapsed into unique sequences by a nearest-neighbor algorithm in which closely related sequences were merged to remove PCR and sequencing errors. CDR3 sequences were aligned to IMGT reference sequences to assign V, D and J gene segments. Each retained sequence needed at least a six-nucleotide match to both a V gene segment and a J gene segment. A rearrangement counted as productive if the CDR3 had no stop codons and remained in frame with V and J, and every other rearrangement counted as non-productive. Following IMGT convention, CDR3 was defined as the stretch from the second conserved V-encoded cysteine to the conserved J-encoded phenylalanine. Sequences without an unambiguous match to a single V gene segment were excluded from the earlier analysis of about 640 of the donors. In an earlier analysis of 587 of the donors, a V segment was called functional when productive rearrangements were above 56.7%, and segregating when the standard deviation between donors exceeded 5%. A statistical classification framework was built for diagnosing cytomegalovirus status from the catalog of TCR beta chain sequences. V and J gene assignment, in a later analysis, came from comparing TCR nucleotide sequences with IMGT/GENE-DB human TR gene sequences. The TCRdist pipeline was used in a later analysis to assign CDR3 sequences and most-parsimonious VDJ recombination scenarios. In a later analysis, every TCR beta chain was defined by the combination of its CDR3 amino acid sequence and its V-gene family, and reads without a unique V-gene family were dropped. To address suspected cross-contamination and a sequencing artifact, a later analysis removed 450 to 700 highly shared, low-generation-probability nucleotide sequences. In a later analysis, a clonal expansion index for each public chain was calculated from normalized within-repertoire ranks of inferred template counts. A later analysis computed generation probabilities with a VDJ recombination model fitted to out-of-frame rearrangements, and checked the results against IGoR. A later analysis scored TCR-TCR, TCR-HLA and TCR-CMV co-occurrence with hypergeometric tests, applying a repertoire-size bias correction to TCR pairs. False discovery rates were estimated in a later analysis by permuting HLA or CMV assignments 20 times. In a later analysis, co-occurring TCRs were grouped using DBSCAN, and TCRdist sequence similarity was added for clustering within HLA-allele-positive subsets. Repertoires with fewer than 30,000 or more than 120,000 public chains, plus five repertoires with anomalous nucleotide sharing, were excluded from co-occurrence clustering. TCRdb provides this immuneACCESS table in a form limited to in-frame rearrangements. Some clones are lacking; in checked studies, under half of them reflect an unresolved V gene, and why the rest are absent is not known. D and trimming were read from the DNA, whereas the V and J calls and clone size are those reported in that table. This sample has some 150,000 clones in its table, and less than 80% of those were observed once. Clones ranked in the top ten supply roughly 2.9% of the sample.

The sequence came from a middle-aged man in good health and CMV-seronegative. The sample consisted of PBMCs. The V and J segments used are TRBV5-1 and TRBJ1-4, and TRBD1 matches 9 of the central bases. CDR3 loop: CASSPGQGNEKLFF. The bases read TGCGCCAGCAGCCCGGGACAGGGTAATGAAAAACTGTTTTTT.